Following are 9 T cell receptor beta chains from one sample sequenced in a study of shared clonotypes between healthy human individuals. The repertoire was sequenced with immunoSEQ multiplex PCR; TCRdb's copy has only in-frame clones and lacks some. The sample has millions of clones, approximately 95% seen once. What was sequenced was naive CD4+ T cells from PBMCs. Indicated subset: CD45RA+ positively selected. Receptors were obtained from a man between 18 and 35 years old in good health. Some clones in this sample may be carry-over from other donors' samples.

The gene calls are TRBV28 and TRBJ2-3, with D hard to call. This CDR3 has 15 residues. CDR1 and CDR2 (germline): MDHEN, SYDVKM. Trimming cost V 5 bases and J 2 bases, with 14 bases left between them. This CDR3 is CASSPRRSHTDTQYF. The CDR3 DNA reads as TGTGCCAGCAGTCCAAGGCGCAGTCACACAGATACGCAGTATTTT.

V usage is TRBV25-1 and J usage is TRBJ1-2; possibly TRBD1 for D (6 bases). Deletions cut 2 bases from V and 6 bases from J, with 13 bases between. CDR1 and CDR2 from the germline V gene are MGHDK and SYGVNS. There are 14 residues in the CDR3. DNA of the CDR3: TGTGCCAGCAGTGAAAGGGGGGTGAGAAATGGCTACACCTTC. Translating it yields CASSERGVRNGYTF.

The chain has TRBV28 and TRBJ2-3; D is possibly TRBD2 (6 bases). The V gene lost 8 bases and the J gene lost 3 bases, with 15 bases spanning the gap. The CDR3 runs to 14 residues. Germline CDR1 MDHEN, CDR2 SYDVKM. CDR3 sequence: CASARLAMTDTQYF. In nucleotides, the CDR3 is TGTGCCAGCGCGCGGCTAGCGATGACAGATACGCAGTATTTT. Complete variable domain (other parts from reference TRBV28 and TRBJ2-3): DVKVTQSSRYLVKRTGEKVFLECVQDMDHENMFWYRQDPGLGLRLIYFSYDVKMKEKGDIPEGYSVSREKKERFSLILESASTNQTSMYLCASARLAMTDTQYFGPGTRLTVL.

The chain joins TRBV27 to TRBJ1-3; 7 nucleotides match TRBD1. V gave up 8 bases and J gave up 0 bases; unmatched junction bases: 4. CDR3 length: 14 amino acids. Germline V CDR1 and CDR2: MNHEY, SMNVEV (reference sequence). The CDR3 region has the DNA TGTGCCAGCCGACGGACAGGCTCTGGAAACACCATATATTTT. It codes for CASRRTGSGNTIYF.

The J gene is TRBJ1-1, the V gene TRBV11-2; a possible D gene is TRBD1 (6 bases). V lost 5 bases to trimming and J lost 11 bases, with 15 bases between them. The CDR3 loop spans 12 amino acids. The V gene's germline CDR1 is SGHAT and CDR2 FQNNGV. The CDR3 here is CASSQDSPEAFF. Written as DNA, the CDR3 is TGTGCCAGCAGCCAGGACAGTCCGGAGGCTTTCTTT.

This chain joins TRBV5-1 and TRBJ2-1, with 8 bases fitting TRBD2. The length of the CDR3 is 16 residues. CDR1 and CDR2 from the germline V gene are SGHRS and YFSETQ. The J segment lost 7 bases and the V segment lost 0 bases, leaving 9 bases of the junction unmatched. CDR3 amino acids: CASSLAGREGRNEQFF. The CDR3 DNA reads TGCGCCAGCAGCTTGGCCGGTCGGGAGGGCCGGAATGAGCAGTTCTTC.

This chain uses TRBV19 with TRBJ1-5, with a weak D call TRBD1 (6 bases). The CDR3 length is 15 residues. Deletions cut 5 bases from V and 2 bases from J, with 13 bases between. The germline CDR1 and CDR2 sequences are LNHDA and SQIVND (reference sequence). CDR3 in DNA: TGTGCCAGTAGTCCGGGGGCGGCCGGCAATCAGCCCCAGCATTTT. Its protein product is CASSPGAAGNQPQHF.

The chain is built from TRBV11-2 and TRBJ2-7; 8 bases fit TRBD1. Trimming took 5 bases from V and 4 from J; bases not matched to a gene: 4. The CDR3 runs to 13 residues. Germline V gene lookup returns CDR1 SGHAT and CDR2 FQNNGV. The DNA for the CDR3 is TGTGCCAGCAGCCGGGACAGGAGGTACGAGCAGTACTTC. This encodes CASSRDRRYEQYF.

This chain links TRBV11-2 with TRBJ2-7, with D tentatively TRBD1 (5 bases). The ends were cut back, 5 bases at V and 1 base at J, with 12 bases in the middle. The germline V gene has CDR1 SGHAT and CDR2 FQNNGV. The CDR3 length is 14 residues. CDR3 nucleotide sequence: TGTGCCAGCAGCCAAGACAGAGTATCCTACGAGCAGTACTTC. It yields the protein CASSQDRVSYEQYF.